What follows describes a single TCR beta chain. Its antigen remains unidentified. The germline V gene encodes CDR1 MNHEY and CDR2 SVGAGI. The CDR3 totals 13 residues. V was cut by 4 bases and J by 5 bases, with 9 bases left in between. These data originate in a study of T cell responses to AZD1222 COVID-19 vaccine. Study details: Whether given at about 4 or about 12 weeks, second doses were pooled.

Study-level points and caveats: An increase in Spike-specific TCR breadth and depth was observed after two AZD1222 doses. Nearly half of unique spike-specific TCRs reportedly avoided B.1.351 and B.1.1.7 mutated regions.

Clones were sequenced by immunoSEQ multiplex PCR, and TCRdb holds only the in-frame ones, with some missing. The table has some 86,000 clones, approximately 82% seen once. Sequenced material: peripheral blood, taken on day 0 of AZD1222 vaccination. This rearrangement joins TRBV6-5 to TRBJ1-5; TRBD1 is a possible D gene (6 bases). This clonotype originated in an adult in good health. CDR3 sequence reads: CASSFRGYQPQHF. The CDR3 DNA reads as TGTGCCAGCAGTTTCAGGGGATATCAGCCCCAGCATTTT.